This TCR beta chain was identified during a study of cytomegalovirus exposure and HLA in healthy donors. Study background: The study placed about four fifths of its approximately 430 genotyped donors in the Caucasian-associated ancestry cluster. Overall study findings and caveats: Presence/absence results assume similar sequencing depth per donor, which may not hold.

In the case of this clone: Its target is unknown.

It was with 60 Vbeta and 13 Jbeta primers that the PCR ran. Measured with immunoSEQ multiplex PCR; TCRdb has only the in-frame clones, and not every one. In total, the table holds roughly 150,000 clones. The CDR3 totals 14 residues. Trimming cost V 8 bases and J 2 bases; bases outside gene matches: 8. In germline, CDR1 is SNHLY, CDR2 FYNNEI. The sequence derives from a woman in her 50s in good health and CMV-seronegative. This sequence joins TRBV2 and TRBJ2-5, with 7 bases fitting TRBD2. Sequenced input: PBMCs. The DNA for the CDR3 is TGTGCCAGCCAAGTGGCGGGGGTTCAAGAGACCCAGTACTTC. Translation: CASQVAGVQETQYF.